The text below deals with one TCR beta chain. Germline loops: CDR1 SEHNR, CDR2 FQNEAQ (reference sequence). With 4 bases clipped from V and 8 bases from J, the junction kept 6 bases outside the gene matches. The CDR3 sequence is 14 residues long. A single record per CDR3 protein comes from TCRdb applying MiXCR to the RT-PCR reads. The data show more than 150,000 distinct CDR3 sequences, 20% to 25% seen once. The data derive from a study of patients and donors after allogeneic stem cell transplantation. V usage is TRBV7-9 and J usage is TRBJ2-1, with 9 bases lining up with TRBD1. The TCR originated in a human donor who was either an allogeneic HSCT recipient or a stem cell or donor lymphocyte infusion donor (not recorded which). It is not recorded whose cells these are; they may come from a transplant donor. Input material: blood, either unsorted or a sorted T cell fraction (not recorded which). CDR3 region: CASSSGTGFYEQFF. The CDR3 DNA follows: TGTGCCAGCAGCTCCGGGACAGGGTTCTATGAGCAGTTCTTC.